Listed below are T cell receptor beta chains from one sample, sequenced in a study of shared clonotypes between healthy human individuals. Only in-frame clones appear in the TCRdb table, and some are missing; sequencing was by immunoSEQ multiplex PCR. The profile covers some 650,000 clones, with roughly 97% appearing a single time and 0.057% taken by the ten largest. Sequencing was carried out using naive CD4+ T cells sorted from blood. The receptors were gathered from a woman in her 30s in good health. Each CDR3 is given with its conserved first and last residue. Fields, in order: D gene, clone size, J gene, V gene, CDR3 protein, CDR3 DNA. D genes are given only for firm matches. For some rows the clone size is stated as once, few or many, or as a class when expanded; others skip it.

>NA|NA|TRBJ2-3|TRBV18
CASSPGTPDTQYF
TGTGCCAGCTCACCTGGGACCCCAGATACGCAGTATTTT
>NA|NA|TRBJ1-5|TRBV19
CASVGGGTDSNQPQHF
TGTGCCAGTGTTGGCGGGGGAACCGATAGCAATCAGCCCCAGCATTTT
>TRBD2|once|TRBJ2-7|TRBV9
CASSVQLAGDEQYF
TGTGCCAGCAGCGTACAACTAGCGGGAGATGAGCAGTACTTC
>NA|NA|TRBJ2-7|TRBV29-1
CSVGVRISYEQYF
TGCAGCGTTGGGGTCCGGATCTCCTACGAGCAGTACTTC
>NA|NA|TRBJ2-5|TRBV28
CASSLSPAAQETQYF
TGTGCCAGCAGTTTATCTCCGGCTGCACAAGAGACCCAGTACTTC
>NA|NA|TRBJ2-1|TRBV7-2
CASSPRGPSGSNEQFF
TGTGCCAGCAGCCCAAGAGGTCCTTCGGGGAGCAATGAGCAGTTCTTC
>TRBD1|NA|TRBJ1-2|TRBV27
CASSRSPDRAFAF
TGTGCCAGCAGCCGTTCACCTGACAGGGCCTTCGCCTTC
>TRBD2|NA|TRBJ2-7|TRBV5-1
CASSLATLAGHEDEQYF
TGCGCCAGCAGCTTGGCTACCCTAGCGGGACATGAGGACGAGCAGTACTTC
>TRBD1|NA|TRBJ1-1|TRBV29-1
CSASDRGRAHTEAFF
TGCAGCGCTAGTGACAGGGGGCGCGCCCACACTGAAGCTTTCTTT
>NA|NA|TRBJ2-7|TRBV28
CASSLLGTGVREQYF
TGTGCCAGCAGTTTACTTGGAACGGGAGTACGCGAGCAGTACTTC
>TRBD2|NA|TRBJ2-1|TRBV28
CASSRGLASAVEQFF
TGTGCCAGCAGTCGCGGACTAGCCTCCGCCGTTGAGCAGTTCTTC
>NA|few|TRBJ1-2|TRBV15
CATSTGRSYGYTF
TGTGCCACCAGCACGGGACGGAGCTATGGCTACACCTTC
>NA|NA|TRBJ2-2|TRBV27
CASSFATGELFF
TGTGCCAGCAGTTTCGCCACCGGGGAGCTGTTTTTT
>NA|NA|TRBJ1-4|TRBV28
CASSNPGSLFEKLFF
TGTGCCAGCAGTAATCCAGGGTCCTTGTTTGAAAAACTGTTTTTT
>TRBD1|NA|TRBJ2-3|TRBV5-4
CASSSGQSTDTQYF
TGTGCCAGCAGCTCGGGACAGAGCACAGATACGCAGTATTTT
>NA|NA|TRBJ2-7|TRBV28
CASSSNYEQYF
TGTGCCAGCAGTTCGAACTACGAGCAGTACTTC
>TRBD1|NA|TRBJ1-5|TRBV2
CASRAWDRGQGQPQHF
TGTGCCAGCAGGGCTTGGGACAGGGGGCAGGGTCAGCCCCAGCATTTT
>TRBD1|once|TRBJ1-4|TRBV7-9
CASSVTGGREKLFF
TGTGCCAGCAGCGTGACAGGGGGACGGGAAAAACTGTTTTTT
>NA|NA|TRBJ2-7|TRBV5-4
CASSGDTMRGEQYF
TGTGCCAGCAGCGGGGACACCATGAGGGGCGAGCAGTACTTC
>TRBD1|NA|TRBJ1-4|TRBV27
CASSSQGEEKLFF
TGTGCCAGCAGTTCCCAGGGGGAAGAAAAACTGTTTTTT
>NA|NA|TRBJ2-3|TRBV6-6
CASTIGTVTDTQYF
TGTGCCAGCACGATTGGGACGGTCACAGATACGCAGTATTTT
>TRBD2|NA|TRBJ2-3|TRBV18
CASSPLKTSGRGTDTQYF
TGTGCCAGCTCACCACTAAAAACCTCAGGGAGGGGTACAGATACGCAGTATTTT
>TRBD2|NA|TRBJ2-2|TRBV7-2
CASSIIAGYTGELFF
TGTGCCAGCAGCATTATAGCGGGGTATACCGGGGAGCTGTTTTTT
>NA|NA|TRBJ2-3|TRBV6-1
CASSEAEYTDTQYF
TGTGCCAGCAGTGAAGCGGAGTACACAGATACGCAGTATTTT
>TRBD1|once|TRBJ1-5|TRBV6-1
CANSGGAGQPQHF
TGTGCCAACTCAGGGGGCGCCGGGCAGCCCCAGCATTTT
>NA|NA|TRBJ2-1|TRBV10-3
CAISESPRGSYNEQFF
TGTGCCATCAGTGAGTCCCCCAGGGGTTCCTACAATGAGCAGTTCTTC
>TRBD1|NA|TRBJ2-7|TRBV10-1
CASSRGDRGYEQYF
TGCGCCAGCAGCCGCGGTGACAGGGGCTACGAGCAGTACTTC
>TRBD2|NA|TRBJ2-1|TRBV18
CASSQRLAENNEQFF
TGTGCCAGCTCACAACGACTAGCGGAAAACAATGAGCAGTTCTTC
>TRBD2|NA|TRBJ2-3|TRBV19
CASSILSAGAITDTQYF
TGTGCCAGTAGTATCCTCTCAGCGGGAGCGATCACAGATACGCAGTATTTT